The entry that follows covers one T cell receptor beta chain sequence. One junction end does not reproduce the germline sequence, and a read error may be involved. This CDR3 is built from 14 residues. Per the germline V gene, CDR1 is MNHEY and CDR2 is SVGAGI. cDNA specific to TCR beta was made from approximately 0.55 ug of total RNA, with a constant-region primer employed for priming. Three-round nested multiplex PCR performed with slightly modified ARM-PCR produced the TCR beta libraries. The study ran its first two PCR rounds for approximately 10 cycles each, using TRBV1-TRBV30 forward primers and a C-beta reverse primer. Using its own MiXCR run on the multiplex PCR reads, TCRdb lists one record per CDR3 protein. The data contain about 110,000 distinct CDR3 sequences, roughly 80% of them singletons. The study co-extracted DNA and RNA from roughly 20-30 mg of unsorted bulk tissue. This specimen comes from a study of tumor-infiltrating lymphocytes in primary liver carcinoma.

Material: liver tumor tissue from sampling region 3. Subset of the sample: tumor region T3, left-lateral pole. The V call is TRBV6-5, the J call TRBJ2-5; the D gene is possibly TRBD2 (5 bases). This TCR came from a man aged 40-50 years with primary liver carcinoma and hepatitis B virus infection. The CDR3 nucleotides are TGTGCCAGCAGTTACTCGAATCTTGGGGAGACTCAGTACTTC. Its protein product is CASSYSNLGETQYF.